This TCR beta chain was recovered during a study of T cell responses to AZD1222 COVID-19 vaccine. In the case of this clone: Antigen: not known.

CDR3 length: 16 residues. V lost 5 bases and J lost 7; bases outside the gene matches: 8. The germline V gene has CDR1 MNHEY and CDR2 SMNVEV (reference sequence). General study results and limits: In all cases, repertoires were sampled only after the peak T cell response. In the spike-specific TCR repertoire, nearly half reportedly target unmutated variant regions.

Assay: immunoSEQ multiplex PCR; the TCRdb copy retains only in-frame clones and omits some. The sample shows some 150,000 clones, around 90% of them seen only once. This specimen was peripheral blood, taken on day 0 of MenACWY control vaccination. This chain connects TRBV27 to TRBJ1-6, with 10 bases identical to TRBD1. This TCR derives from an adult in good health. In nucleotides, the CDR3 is TGTGCCAGCAGTAAGGCCCGGGACAGGGGAAATTCACCCCTCCACTTT. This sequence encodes CASSKARDRGNSPLHF.